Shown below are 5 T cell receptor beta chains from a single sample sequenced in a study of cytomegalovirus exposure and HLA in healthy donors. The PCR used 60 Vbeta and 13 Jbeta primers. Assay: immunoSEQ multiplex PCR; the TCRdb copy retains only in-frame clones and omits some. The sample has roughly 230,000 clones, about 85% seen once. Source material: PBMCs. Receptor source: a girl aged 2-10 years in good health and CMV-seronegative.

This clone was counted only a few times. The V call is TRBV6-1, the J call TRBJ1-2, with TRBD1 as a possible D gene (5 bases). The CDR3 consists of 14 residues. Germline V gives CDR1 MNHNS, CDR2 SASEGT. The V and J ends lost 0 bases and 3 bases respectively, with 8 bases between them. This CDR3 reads CASSEAPGYYGYTF. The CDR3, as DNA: TGTGCCAGCAGTGAAGCCCCAGGGTACTATGGCTACACCTTC.

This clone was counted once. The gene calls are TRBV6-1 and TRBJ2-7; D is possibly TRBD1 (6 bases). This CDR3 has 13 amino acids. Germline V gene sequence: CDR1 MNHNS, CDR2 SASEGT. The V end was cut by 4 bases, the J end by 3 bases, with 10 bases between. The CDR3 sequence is CASSAGTSYEQYF. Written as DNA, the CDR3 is TGTGCCAGCAGTGCCGGGACAAGCTACGAGCAGTACTTC.

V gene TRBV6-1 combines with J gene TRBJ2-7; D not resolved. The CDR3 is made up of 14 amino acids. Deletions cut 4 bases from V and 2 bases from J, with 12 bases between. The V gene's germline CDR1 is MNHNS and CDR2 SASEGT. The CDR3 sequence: CASSVFRFPYEQYF. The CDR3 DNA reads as TGTGCCAGCAGTGTTTTCAGGTTCCCCTACGAGCAGTACTTC.

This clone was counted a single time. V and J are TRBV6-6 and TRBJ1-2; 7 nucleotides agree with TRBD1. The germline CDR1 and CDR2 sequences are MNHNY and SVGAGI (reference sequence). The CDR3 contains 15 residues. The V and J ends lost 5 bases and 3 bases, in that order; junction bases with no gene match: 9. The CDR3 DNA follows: TGTGCCAGCAGTCCAACGGGACAGACCTACTATGGCTACACCTTC. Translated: CASSPTGQTYYGYTF.

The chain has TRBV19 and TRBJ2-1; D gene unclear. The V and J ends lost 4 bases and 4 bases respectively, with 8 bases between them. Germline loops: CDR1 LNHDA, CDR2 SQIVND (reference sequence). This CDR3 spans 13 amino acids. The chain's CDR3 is CASSKQSYNEQFF. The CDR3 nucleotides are TGTGCCAGTAGTAAACAGAGTTACAATGAGCAGTTCTTC.